This TCR beta chain was identified in a study of T cell responses to AZD1222 COVID-19 vaccine. Study conclusions and caveats: Every sample of the repertoires postdated the peak T cell response. Among AZD1222 vaccinees, only six or seven were seropositive at baseline. Unmutated variant regions are reportedly targeted by nearly half of spike-specific TCRs.

Profiling relied on immunoSEQ multiplex PCR, and the TCRdb table lists in-frame clones only, not all of them. The sample has fewer than 250,000 clones; 92% are singletons. Of note for this clone: Its matching antigen is unknown.

This CDR3 is 12 amino acids long. The germline V gene has CDR1 SGHAT and CDR2 FQNNGV. The ends were cut back, 0 bases at V and 13 bases at J, with 12 bases in the middle. The gene calls are TRBV11-2 and TRBJ1-1; D call uncertain. The sample in question was peripheral blood, obtained on day 0 of AZD1222 vaccination. The receptor was derived from an adult in good health. The CDR3 DNA is TGTGCCAGCAGCTTAGATCTGTCTCGGCTTTTCTTT. It translates to CASSLDLSRLFF.